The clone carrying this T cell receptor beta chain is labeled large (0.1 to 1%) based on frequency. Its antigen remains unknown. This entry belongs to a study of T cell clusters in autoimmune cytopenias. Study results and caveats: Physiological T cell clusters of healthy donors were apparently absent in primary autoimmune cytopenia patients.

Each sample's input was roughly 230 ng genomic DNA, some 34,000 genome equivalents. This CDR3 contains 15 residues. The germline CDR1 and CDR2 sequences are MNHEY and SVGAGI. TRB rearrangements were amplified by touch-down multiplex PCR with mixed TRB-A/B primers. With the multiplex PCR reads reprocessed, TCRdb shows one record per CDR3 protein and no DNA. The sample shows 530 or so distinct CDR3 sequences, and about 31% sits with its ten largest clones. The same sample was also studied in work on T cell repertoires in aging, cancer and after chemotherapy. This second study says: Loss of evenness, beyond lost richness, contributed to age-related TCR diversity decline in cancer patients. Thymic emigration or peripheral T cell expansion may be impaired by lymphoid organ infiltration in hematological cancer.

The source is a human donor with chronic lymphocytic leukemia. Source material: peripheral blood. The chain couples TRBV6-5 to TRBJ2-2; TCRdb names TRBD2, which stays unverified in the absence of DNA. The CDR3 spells CASSYREIRTGELFF.